The 30 T cell receptor beta chains given below trace back to one sample, sequenced in a study of cytomegalovirus exposure and HLA in healthy donors. 60 Vbeta and 13 Jbeta primers were used in PCR. Repertoires were generated with immunoSEQ multiplex PCR, while TCRdb's copy carries only in-frame clones and drops some. Among 100,000 or so clones listed, about 16% were seen once. The sample taken for sequencing was PBMCs. The receptors come from a female donor in good health and CMV-seronegative.

The rearrangement uses TRBV10-3 and TRBJ2-7, with 10 positions matching TRBD1. V was clipped by 10 bases and J by 6 bases; unmatched bases: 3. CDR3 size: 11 residues. Germline V gives CDR1 ENHRY, CDR2 SYGVKD. The CDR3 DNA sequence: TGTGCCACCGGGACAGGGGTCGAGCAGTACTTC. Encoded protein: CATGTGVEQYF.

The gene calls are TRBV20-1 and TRBJ2-5, with 7 bases aligning to TRBD1. This CDR3 comprises 11 residues. Unmatched junction bases numbered 1, after V lost 4 bases and J lost 5 bases. Germline V gives CDR1 DFQATT, CDR2 SNEGSKA (reference sequence). The chain's CDR3 is CSAKGAETQYF. The CDR3 coding sequence is TGCAGTGCTAAGGGGGCTGAGACCCAGTACTTC.

The chain joins TRBV30 to TRBJ2-3; maybe TRBD1 (5 bases). With 2 bases removed from V and 5 bases from J, the gap between germline ends came to 17 bases. The CDR3 has 15 residues. The germline V gene has CDR1 GTSNPN and CDR2 SVGIG (reference sequence). CDR3 loop: CAWSWGQGYKDTQYF. Here the CDR3 DNA reads TGTGCCTGGAGTTGGGGCCAGGGTTACAAAGATACGCAGTATTTT. Drawing the rest from reference TRBV30 and TRBJ2-3, the complete variable domain is SQTIHQWPATLVQPVGSPLSLECTVEGTSNPNLYWYRQAAGRGLQLLFYSVGIGQISSEVPQNLSASRPQDRQFILSSKKLLLSDSGFYLCAWSWGQGYKDTQYFGPGTRLTVL.

This chain links TRBV5-6 with TRBJ1-2, with D possibly being TRBD1 (6 bases). The CDR3 is 13 residues long. Trimming stripped 1 base from V and 8 bases from J, with 12 bases between. CDR1 and CDR2 from the germline V gene are SGHDT and YYEEEE. The CDR3 sequence: CASSLRAGDGYTF. The CDR3 DNA reads as TGTGCCAGCAGCTTGCGGGCAGGGGACGGCTACACCTTC.

This clone was observed a few times. The chain has TRBV7-2 and TRBJ1-5; D not certain. From germline, CDR1 is SGHTA and CDR2 FQGNSA. Trimming cost V 5 bases and J 3 bases, with 14 bases left between them. The CDR3 runs to 15 residues. For the CDR3, the DNA is TGTGCCAGCAGCCCCGACGCGGGGTTCAATCAGCCCCAGCATTTT. It yields the protein CASSPDAGFNQPQHF.

The chain carries TRBV28 and TRBJ2-1; 7 bases align to TRBD1. The CDR3 length is 13 residues. The germline V gene encodes CDR1 MDHEN and CDR2 SYDVKM. With 8 bases clipped from V and 6 bases from J, the junction kept 7 bases outside the gene matches. CDR3 DNA: TGTGCCAGCTCCACAGGGGCAGTCAATGAGCAGTTCTTC. Its translation is CASSTGAVNEQFF.

This chain joins TRBV9 and TRBJ1-3; D possibly corresponds to TRBD1 (6 bases). Germline CDR1 is SGDLS and CDR2 is YYNGEE. The V end lost 8 bases, the J end lost 0 bases, and 12 bases lay between the germline ends. The CDR3 sequence is 14 residues long. The CDR3 protein is CASDTGTSGNTIYF. The CDR3 coding sequence is TGTGCCAGTGATACAGGGACCTCTGGAAACACCATATATTTT.

This chain connects TRBV30 to TRBJ1-4; perhaps TRBD1 as D (6 bases). CDR3 length: 13 residues. Trimming pared 3 bases from V and 10 bases from J, leaving 15 bases between. Germline CDR1 and CDR2: GTSNPN and SVGIG (reference sequence). DNA for the CDR3: TGTGCCTGGAGGGGAACAGGGCTTGGAAAACTGTTTTTT. This encodes CAWRGTGLGKLFF.

This chain connects TRBV6-5 to TRBJ2-1; the D gene is possibly TRBD1 (6 bases). The CDR3 is 15 amino acids. The V gene's germline CDR1 is MNHEY and CDR2 SVGAGI. Trimming removed 5 bases from V and 0 bases from J, with 11 bases in between. CDR3: CASSRDISSYNEQFF. CDR3 sequence (DNA): TGTGCCAGCAGTCGGGACATTAGCTCCTACAATGAGCAGTTCTTC.

The rearrangement joins TRBV4-3 to TRBJ2-7; a weak D match, TRBD2 (5 bases). This CDR3 has 14 amino acids. The ends were cut back, 3 bases at V and 0 bases at J, with 9 bases in the middle. Germline V gene data show CDR1 as LGHNA and CDR2 as YSLEER. CDR3 nucleotide sequence: TGCGCCAGCAGCCAGAAAGGGAGCTCCTACGAGCAGTACTTC. It encodes CASSQKGSSYEQYF.

This clone was detected only a few times. The chain uses TRBV27 and TRBJ2-7, with 9 bases fitting TRBD1. Germline assignment: CDR1 MNHEY and CDR2 SMNVEV (reference sequence). The length of the CDR3 is 14 residues. With V trimmed by 4 bases and J by 5 bases, 6 bases remained unmatched. In DNA, the CDR3 is TGTGCCAGCAGTTCCGGGACAGGGTTCAACGAGCAGTACTTC. This gives the protein CASSSGTGFNEQYF.

This clone has just a few counts. The rearrangement uses TRBV29-1 and TRBJ1-1, with a possible D match to TRBD1 (5 bases). CDR3 length equals 13 residues. Germline loops: CDR1 SQVTM, CDR2 ANQGSEA. With 2 bases removed from V and 3 bases from J, the gap between germline ends came to 10 bases. CDR3 amino acids: CSVERAGHTEAFF. CDR3 bases: TGCAGCGTTGAACGGGCAGGGCACACTGAAGCTTTCTTT.

V is TRBV6-1 and J is TRBJ2-3; D ambiguous. V lost 8 bases, J lost 8 bases, and 20 bases lay in between. CDR3 length: 14 amino acids. The germline gives CDR1 MNHNS, CDR2 SASEGT. CDR3 region: CASQLLVSSGTQYF. The CDR3 nucleotides read TGTGCCAGCCAACTCCTCGTTTCGAGTGGTACGCAGTATTTT.

The V call is TRBV5-1, the J call TRBJ2-5; D possibly corresponds to TRBD1 (6 bases). The CDR3 length is 14 residues. V was cut by 4 bases and J by 5 bases, with 15 bases left in between. CDR1 SGHRS and CDR2 YFSETQ come from the germline V gene. In DNA form, the CDR3 reads TGCGCCAGCAGCCCAACAGGGTACCGGGAGACCCAGTACTTC. It yields the protein CASSPTGYRETQYF.

The table lists this clone with a few counts. The chain uses TRBV6-5 and TRBJ2-1; TRBD1 agrees at 7 bases. The trim removed 3 bases at V and 7 bases at J, leaving 6 bases unmatched. This CDR3 has 14 residues. CDR1 and CDR2 from the germline V gene are MNHEY and SVGAGI. The CDR3 here is CASSYPGTANEQFF. CDR3 DNA: TGTGCCAGCAGTTATCCCGGGACAGCTAATGAGCAGTTCTTC.

In its sample, this clone was seen a few times. The genes are TRBV9 and TRBJ1-5, with 8 bases lining up with TRBD1. The V gene end was trimmed by 5 bases and the J gene end by 3 bases; junction bases not matched to a gene: 7. From germline, CDR1 is SGDLS and CDR2 YYNGEE. CDR3 length: 15 amino acids. The CDR3 loop reads CASSGSGQVNQPQHF. Here the CDR3 DNA reads TGTGCCAGCAGTGGATCGGGACAGGTCAATCAGCCCCAGCATTTT.

This clone showed up just a few times. The rearrangement links TRBV30 to TRBJ2-7; a weak D match, TRBD1 (6 bases). Germline assignment: CDR1 GTSNPN and CDR2 SVGIG (reference sequence). The V end lost 3 bases, the J end lost 4 bases, and 7 bases lay between the germline ends. CDR3 length: 11 residues. CDR3 DNA: TGTGCCTGGAGGGACAGATACGAGCAGTACTTC. Protein sequence: CAWRDRYEQYF.

This clone showed up just a few times. J is TRBJ2-5 and V is TRBV5-4; 11 nucleotides agree with TRBD1. The length of the CDR3 is 16 residues. The trim removed 3 bases at V and 5 bases at J, leaving 9 bases unmatched. Germline V lookup: CDR1 SGHNT, CDR2 YYREEE (reference sequence). CDR3 loop: CASSSPGQGGGETQYF. The DNA of the CDR3 is TGTGCCAGCAGCTCCCCGGGACAGGGGGGAGGTGAGACCCAGTACTTC.

The gene calls are TRBV7-3 and TRBJ2-1; 10 bases match TRBD2. The CDR3 extends over 15 amino acids. Germline values: CDR1 SGHTA, CDR2 FQGTGA. V gave up 4 bases and J gave up 3 bases; unmatched junction bases: 3. The CDR3: CASSSTSGIYNEQFF. The CDR3 DNA follows: TGTGCCAGCAGCTCTACTAGCGGGATCTACAATGAGCAGTTCTTC.

This clone was found a few times. V usage is TRBV27 and J usage is TRBJ2-5; a possible D gene is TRBD1 (5 bases). CDR1 is MNHEY and CDR2 is SMNVEV in the germline V gene (reference sequence). The CDR3 spans 10 residues. The CDR3 sequence: CLLDSGTQYF. CDR3 bases: TGTTTACTCGACAGTGGTACCCAGTACTTC.

The chain combines TRBV30 with TRBJ1-1; D unclear. This CDR3 has 13 residues. CDR1 is GTSNPN, CDR2 SVGIG, per germline (reference sequence). Trimming took off 2 bases at V and 1 base at J, with 8 bases between the two ends. The CDR3 nucleotides are TGTGCCTGGAGTTTTGGCAGGAACACTGAAGCTTTCTTT. Translating it yields CAWSFGRNTEAFF.

This clone appeared a few times. The V call is TRBV4-1, the J call TRBJ1-1; 7 positions match TRBD1. CDR3 length: 16 residues. CDR1 and CDR2 (germline): MGHRA, YSYEKL. V shed 5 bases, J shed 0 bases, and the junction held 9 bases outside the gene matches. Written as DNA, the CDR3 is TGCGCCAGCAGCACCCGTACCGGGACAGTGAACACTGAAGCTTTCTTT. Amino acids: CASSTRTGTVNTEAFF.

This clone was seen a few times. The chain combines TRBV7-9 with TRBJ2-5, with 7 bases aligning to TRBD1. The V segment lost 2 bases and the J segment 4 bases; nucleotides outside the gene matches: 4. This CDR3 spans 14 amino acids. Germline V gives CDR1 SEHNR, CDR2 FQNEAQ (reference sequence). CDR3 region: CASSLSTGRETQYF. The CDR3 bases are TGTGCCAGCAGCTTATCGACAGGGAGAGAGACCCAGTACTTC.

CDR3 DNA sequence: TGTGCCAGCAGCGGACCGGGACAGGGAAACACTGAAGCTTTCTTT. Amino acids: CASSGPGQGNTEAFF. The V gene is TRBV11-3, the J gene TRBJ1-1; 9 nucleotides match TRBD1. Germline V CDR1 and CDR2: SGHNT, YENEEA. V lost 5 bases, J lost 2 bases, and 6 bases stayed unmatched. The CDR3 contains 15 residues.

A few counts support this clone. This chain links TRBV7-8 with TRBJ2-7, with D perhaps TRBD2 (6 bases). Trimming removed 1 base from V and 4 bases from J, with 20 bases in between. The CDR3 loop spans 17 amino acids. From germline, CDR1 is SGHVS and CDR2 FQNEAQ. CDR3 protein: CASSLEVRRVGAYEQYF. CDR3 coding DNA: TGTGCCAGCAGCTTAGAGGTCAGGAGGGTTGGGGCTTACGAGCAGTACTTC.

This clone came up a few times. The CDR3 loop reads CASSVGTGNQPQHF. The CDR3 nucleotides are TGTGCCAGCAGCGTAGGGACAGGCAATCAGCCCCAGCATTTT. The rearrangement uses TRBV9 and TRBJ1-5, with D tentatively TRBD1 (6 bases). The CDR3 spans 14 residues. V was cut by 0 bases and J by 2 bases, with 6 bases left in between. Germline CDR1 SGDLS, CDR2 YYNGEE.

This clone was detected only a few times. The chain's CDR3 is CASSLLPGQGDNEQFF. CDR3 nucleotide sequence: TGTGCCAGCAGTCTATTGCCGGGACAGGGGGACAATGAGCAGTTCTTC. This rearrangement joins TRBV27 to TRBJ2-1; 11 bases line up with TRBD1. The J segment lost 5 bases and the V segment lost 5 bases, leaving 8 bases of the junction unmatched. The CDR3 has 16 residues. Germline CDR1 MNHEY, CDR2 SMNVEV (reference sequence).

This clone has just a few counts. The V call is TRBV7-3, the J call TRBJ2-3; a weak D match, TRBD2 (6 bases). The CDR3 extends over 14 amino acids. V shed 5 bases and J shed 2 bases, with 11 bases lying between them. Germline values: CDR1 SGHTA, CDR2 FQGTGA. CDR3 residues: CASSLEGTTDTQYF. The DNA of the CDR3 is TGTGCCAGCAGCCTGGAGGGCACCACAGATACGCAGTATTTT.

This clone has just a few counts. The junction departs from the called germline gene at one end, perhaps through a read error. The chain has TRBV30 and TRBJ1-3, with a possible D match to TRBD1 (5 bases). Germline V gene data show CDR1 as GTSNPN and CDR2 as SVGIG (reference sequence). The CDR3 sequence is 17 residues long. The CDR3 protein is CAWSPRSQDYRGNTIYF. CDR3 bases: TGTGCCTGGAGTCCGCGTTCACAGGACTATCGTGGAAACACCATATACTTT.

This chain uses TRBV11-2 with TRBJ1-1; D might be TRBD1 (6 bases). The CDR3 has 15 amino acids. V was shortened by 8 bases and J by 1 base, with 17 bases between the two germline ends. CDR1 and CDR2 (germline): SGHAT, FQNNGV. CDR3 sequence reads: CASHVGSGANTEAFF. CDR3 bases: TGTGCCAGCCATGTGGGCTCAGGGGCGAACACTGAAGCTTTCTTT.